Shown below are 6 T cell receptor beta chains from a single sample sequenced in a study of vaccination and CD4 T cells after COVID-19. Stated treatment: roughly 11-day PBMC culture with coronavirus spike peptide pools or control peptides (ViraFEST assay). The unexposed donor gave CD4+ T cells before the COVID-19 pandemic (2011-2018). No antigen is known for these receptors. The Oncomine TCR Beta short-read assay was what sequenced the DNA obtained from cultured CD4+ T cells. Each CDR3 protein is one row after TCRdb ran MiXCR on the PCR reads. The table shows several thousand distinct CDR3 sequences, with about 47% occurring only once. The sample was CD4+ T cells from blood, cultured in vitro. All receptors come from a human donor in good health.

This clonotype was seen a few times. The chain is built from TRBV7-9 and TRBJ1-2; the D gene is possibly TRBD1 (5 bases). In germline, CDR1 is SEHNR, CDR2 FQNEAQ (reference sequence). Trimming stripped 5 bases from V and 5 bases from J, with 12 bases between. The CDR3 totals 13 residues. CDR3 DNA sequence: TGTGCCAGCAGCCTAGGGACTGAGTATGGCTACACCTTC. Protein: CASSLGTEYGYTF.

This clonotype has only a few counts. The chain links TRBV6-1 to TRBJ1-1; D may be TRBD1 (6 bases). With 7 bases removed from V and 0 bases from J, the gap between germline ends came to 15 bases. The germline V gene encodes CDR1 MNHNS and CDR2 SASEGT. This CDR3 is built from 15 residues. CDR3 bases: TGTGCCAGCACCCCACAGGGCCTCATGAACACTGAAGCTTTCTTT. This gives the protein CASTPQGLMNTEAFF.

This clonotype occurred a few times. V and J are TRBV6-1 and TRBJ1-1, with a weak D call TRBD1 (5 bases). The V gene lost 6 bases and the J gene lost 7 bases, with 6 bases spanning the gap. This CDR3 region has 10 residues. Germline assignment: CDR1 MNHNS and CDR2 SASEGT. CDR3: CASRGDEAFF. For the CDR3, the DNA is TGTGCCAGCAGGGGGGATGAAGCTTTCTTT.

The CDR3 coding sequence is TGTGCCAGCAGCTTAGCCGGGACTGATAGTGAGCAGTTCTTC. Translated: CASSLAGTDSEQFF. The chain couples TRBV7-3 to TRBJ2-1; a weak D match, TRBD2 (6 bases). Germline CDR1 SGHTA, CDR2 FQGTGA. Trimming removed 2 bases from V and 9 bases from J, with 14 bases in between. The CDR3 is made up of 14 amino acids.

The chain couples TRBV20-1 to TRBJ1-2, with no clear D. V was trimmed by 4 bases and J by 2 bases, leaving 14 bases between them. The V gene's germline CDR1 is DFQATT and CDR2 SNEGSKA (reference sequence). The CDR3 has 14 residues. CDR3 nucleotides: TGCAGTGCTAAGGCCACACGACTAAACTATGGCTACACCTTC. This translates into CSAKATRLNYGYTF.

This sequence joins TRBV6-1 and TRBJ1-6; D is undetermined. Germline V gives CDR1 MNHNS, CDR2 SASEGT. The CDR3 extends over 17 amino acids. V dropped 0 bases and J dropped 0 bases, with 9 bases sitting between them. This chain's CDR3 is CASSEAHLSSYNSPLHF. CDR3 nucleotide sequence: TGTGCCAGCAGTGAAGCGCATTTGAGCTCCTATAATTCACCCCTCCACTTT.